These 8 T cell receptor beta chains originate from one sample sequenced in a study of blood T cell repertoires in COVID-19 (dated by TCRdb to about 2020). Receptor libraries were prepared by the immunoSEQ multiplex PCR assay. TCRdb carries this immuneACCESS record with in-frame sequences only. Its versions omit some clonotypes, under half of them owing to an unresolved V gene in the studies checked, with the rest unexplained. The sample has over 250,000 clones on record, about three quarters of them singletons. The ten largest clones take up about 3.5% of the sample. The sequenced sample was peripheral blood. These receptors all come from a woman at least 80 years old with acute or convalescent COVID-19.

This clone has just a few counts. The chain combines TRBV5-4 with TRBJ2-3; no clear D gene. V was cut by 2 bases and J by 1 base, with 8 bases left in between. CDR1 SGHNT and CDR2 YYREEE come from the germline V gene (reference sequence). This CDR3 comprises 14 residues. The CDR3 region has the DNA TGTGCCAGCAGCTTAGGCGGAGGCACAGATACGCAGTATTTT. It yields the protein CASSLGGGTDTQYF.

This clone was picked up a small number of times. The chain has TRBV10-1 and TRBJ2-2, with 9 bases that match TRBD1. The V gene end was trimmed by 0 bases and the J gene end by 6 bases; junction bases not matched to a gene: 2. This CDR3 region has 15 residues. The germline V gene encodes CDR1 WNHNN and CDR2 SYGVQD (reference sequence). The CDR3 DNA follows: TGCGCCAGCAGTGAGTCGCGGACAGGGGCCGGGGAGCTGTTTTTT. Its protein product is CASSESRTGAGELFF.

The V and J genes are TRBV5-6 and TRBJ2-7; no clear D. Germline assignment: CDR1 SGHDT and CDR2 YYEEEE. Trimming stripped 0 bases from V and 3 bases from J, with 4 bases between. The CDR3 consists of 12 residues. CDR3 DNA: TGTGCCAGCAGCTTGGCCCGCTACGAGCAGTACTTC. It yields the protein CASSLARYEQYF.

V gene TRBV4-1 combines with J gene TRBJ2-3; 10 bases agree with TRBD2. Losses at the gene ends were 1 base for V and 3 bases for J; bases not matched to a gene: 4. Germline lookup yields CDR1 MGHRA and CDR2 YSYEKL. The CDR3 has 16 residues. The DNA for the CDR3 is TGCGCCAGCAGCCAAGTCCTAGCGGGGGTAACAGATACGCAGTATTTT. Translation: CASSQVLAGVTDTQYF.

The chain uses TRBV3-1 (or the pseudogene TRBV3-2) and TRBJ1-2; D is uncertain. From germline, CDR1 is LGHDT and CDR2 YNNKEL (reference sequence). V lost 1 base to trimming and J lost 5 bases, with 5 bases between them. The CDR3 has 12 amino acids. The CDR3 nucleotides are TGTGCCAGCAGCCAAGTAACTTATGGCTACACCTTC. Encoded protein: CASSQVTYGYTF.

This clone was seen a handful of times. This chain links TRBV11-2 with TRBJ2-5, with D possibly being TRBD2 (5 bases). The V end was cut by 3 bases, the J end by 0 bases, with 5 bases between. The CDR3 loop spans 13 amino acids. Germline V gives CDR1 SGHAT, CDR2 FQNNGV. The chain's CDR3 is CASSLDYQETQYF. The CDR3 DNA follows: TGTGCCAGCAGCTTGGACTACCAAGAGACCCAGTACTTC.

The chain links TRBV6-5 to TRBJ2-7; a weak D match, TRBD2 (6 bases). The CDR3 loop spans 15 amino acids. Looked up from germline, CDR1 is MNHEY and CDR2 is SVGAGI. Trimming stripped 5 bases from V and 1 base from J, with 15 bases between. The CDR3 DNA follows: TGTGCCAGCAGTCCGGGGACGGAGGGTTCCTACGAGCAGTACTTC. This codes for CASSPGTEGSYEQYF.

This clone was detected only a few times. The J gene is TRBJ2-1, the V gene TRBV11-3, with 9 bases that match TRBD2. This CDR3 spans 20 amino acids. CDR1 SGHNT and CDR2 YENEEA come from the germline V gene. With V trimmed by 5 bases and J by 5 bases, 22 bases remained unmatched. The CDR3 sequence is CASSPNQPLAGPPLDNEQFF. The CDR3 DNA reads TGTGCCAGCAGCCCCAACCAACCGCTAGCGGGACCTCCCCTTGACAATGAGCAGTTCTTC.